The 4 T cell receptor beta chains given below trace back to one sample, sequenced in a study of technical replicates of blood from a handful of donors. Libraries were prepared by immunoSEQ multiplex PCR; TCRdb keeps only in-frame clonotypes and omits some of them. The data contain some 82,000 clones, approximately 97% of them singletons. The source material was T cells isolated from PBMCs. Receptor source: a human donor in good health.

V and J are TRBV9 and TRBJ2-2, with 11 bases matching TRBD1. J was trimmed by 11 bases and V by 0 bases; bases with no gene match: 18. This CDR3 is built from 19 residues. Germline V gene lookup returns CDR1 SGDLS and CDR2 YYNGEE. In DNA, the CDR3 is TGTGCCAGCAGCGTAGAGGACAGGGGGCTATCTCGGCCCCGCTCAGAGCTGTTTTTT. Amino acid sequence: CASSVEDRGLSRPRSELFF.

This clone appeared once. The V gene is TRBV7-8, the J gene TRBJ1-5; the match to TRBD1 covers 8 bases. The CDR3 is 16 residues long. Trimming cost V 4 bases and J 5 bases; bases outside gene matches: 10. Germline V gene lookup returns CDR1 SGHVS and CDR2 FQNEAQ. CDR3 protein: CASSSWTGSRDQPQHF. CDR3 DNA: TGTGCCAGCAGCTCTTGGACAGGGTCGAGGGATCAGCCCCAGCATTTT.

V gene TRBV7-2 combines with J gene TRBJ2-3, with 10 bases that match TRBD2. Germline CDR1 and CDR2: SGHTA and FQGNSA. The CDR3 extends over 15 amino acids. With 2 bases clipped from V and 5 bases from J, the junction kept 4 bases outside the gene matches. The CDR3 coding sequence is TGTGCCAGCAGCTTACTAGCGGGAGTGGGAGATACGCAGTATTTT. Amino acid sequence: CASSLLAGVGDTQYF. Filled out from reference TRBV7-2 and TRBJ2-3, the complete variable domain reads GAGVSQSPSNKVTEKGKDVELRCDPISGHTALYWYRQSLGQGLEFLIYFQGNSAPDKSGLPSDRFSAERTGGSVSTLTIQRTQQEDSAVYLCASSLLAGVGDTQYFGPGTRLTVL.

V gene TRBV20-1 combines with J gene TRBJ2-5; no definite D call. Germline CDR1 DFQATT, CDR2 SNEGSKA (reference sequence). Trimming took off 1 base at V and 7 bases at J, with 4 bases between the two ends. The CDR3 runs 10 residues. The CDR3 reads CSARAGTQYF. CDR3 nucleotides: TGCAGTGCTAGAGCAGGGACCCAGTACTTC.